Below are 26 T cell receptor beta chains sequenced from a single sample in a study of blood T cell repertoires in COVID-19. This table comes from immunoSEQ multiplex PCR, and its TCRdb copy is limited to in-frame clones, with some not included. The sample yields around 97,000 clones, roughly 90% seen once. Sequencing input: peripheral blood. These receptors came from a woman aged 55-75 years with acute or convalescent COVID-19.

This clone was detected only a few times. The chain recombines TRBV9 with TRBJ2-3; 7 bases fit TRBD2. CDR1 SGDLS and CDR2 YYNGEE come from the germline V gene. The V gene end was trimmed by 4 bases and the J gene end by 6 bases; junction bases not matched to a gene: 11. This CDR3 has 15 amino acids. This CDR3 is CASSKDGLEGDTQYF. DNA for the CDR3: TGTGCCAGCAGCAAGGATGGACTAGAGGGGGATACGCAGTATTTT.

This clone was observed a few times. The rearrangement links TRBV7-8 to TRBJ2-4, with D unresolved. This CDR3 has 13 residues. Germline V lookup: CDR1 SGHVS, CDR2 FQNEAQ. The V end was cut by 5 bases, the J end by 5 bases, with 10 bases between. The CDR3 protein is CASSPRLENIQYF. CDR3 coding DNA: TGTGCCAGCAGCCCCCGGTTGGAAAACATTCAGTACTTC.

The count of this clone is one. The V call is TRBV10-3, the J call TRBJ1-2; D may be TRBD1 (5 bases). This CDR3 has 14 residues. Trimming left V 2 bases short and J 5 bases short, with 12 bases between. Per the germline V gene, CDR1 is ENHRY and CDR2 is SYGVKD. CDR3 nucleotide sequence: TGTGCCATCAGTGAGGGGGGGAGGACATATGGCTACACCTTC. This codes for CAISEGGRTYGYTF.

The chain joins TRBV7-3 to TRBJ2-1; 8 bases are shared with TRBD1. The CDR3 runs to 20 residues. J gave up 8 bases and V 2 bases, and 23 bases lay outside the gene matches. Germline V gene lookup returns CDR1 SGHTA and CDR2 FQGTGA. CDR3 sequence (DNA): TGTGCCAGCAGCTTATTAGGTGCGTTTAGGGTTGGACAGGGCGACGATGAGCAGTTCTTC. Translating gives CASSLLGAFRVGQGDDEQFF.

The V call is TRBV30, the J call TRBJ1-1; D is unclear. Trimming removed 2 bases at V and 1 base at J, with 5 bases between. The CDR3 runs to 12 residues. Germline V gene data show CDR1 as GTSNPN and CDR2 as SVGIG (reference sequence). The CDR3 loop is CAWSPWNTEAFF. The CDR3 DNA reads TGTGCCTGGAGTCCCTGGAACACTGAAGCTTTCTTT. Full variable domain (missing parts from reference TRBV30 and TRBJ1-1): SQTIHQWPATLVQPVGSPLSLECTVEGTSNPNLYWYRQAAGRGLQLLFYSVGIGQISSEVPQNLSASRPQDRQFILSSKKLLLSDSGFYLCAWSPWNTEAFFGQGTRLTVV.

This clone appeared once. This sequence joins TRBV12-5 and TRBJ2-2; 8 bases map to TRBD2. CDR3 length: 13 residues. Germline V lookup: CDR1 LGHNT, CDR2 FRNRAP. The V segment lost 10 bases and the J segment 4 bases; nucleotides outside the gene matches: 5. Here the CDR3 DNA reads TGTGCTACCCATAGCGGGGCCACCGGGGAGCTGTTTTTT. Amino acids: CATHSGATGELFF.

V and J are TRBV12-3 or TRBV12-4 and TRBJ1-5, with 8 bases lining up with TRBD1. The CDR3 runs to 12 residues. Germline trimming cut 6 bases from V and 10 bases from J; bases unmatched to any gene: 5. CDR3 sequence reads: CASRRTGSPQHF. CDR3 DNA sequence: TGTGCCAGCAGACGGACAGGGTCCCCCCAGCATTTT.

The rearrangement uses TRBV19 and TRBJ1-2, with no clear D. V shed 4 bases and J shed 4 bases, with 7 bases lying between them. Germline-derived CDR1 and CDR2 are LNHDA and SQIVND (reference sequence). The CDR3 extends over 12 amino acids. CDR3 sequence (DNA): TGTGCCAGTAGTAGTTCGGGCTATGGCTACACCTTC. It specifies CASSSSGYGYTF.

This clone was seen more than once but under ten times. V gene TRBV9 combines with J gene TRBJ2-2; 7 nucleotides line up with TRBD1. Germline V CDR1 and CDR2: SGDLS, YYNGEE. V gave up 0 bases and J gave up 9 bases; unmatched junction bases: 8. This CDR3 spans 15 amino acids. This CDR3 reads CASSVEGQPHRELFF. DNA for the CDR3: TGTGCCAGCAGCGTAGAGGGACAGCCTCACCGGGAGCTGTTTTTT.

The V call is TRBV18, the J call TRBJ2-5; TRBD1 matches at 7 bases. J gave up 1 base and V 6 bases, and 8 bases lay outside the gene matches. The germline V gene has CDR1 KGHSH and CDR2 LQKENI. This CDR3 is built from 15 residues. CDR3 region: CASSFDRAIQETQYF. The DNA for the CDR3 is TGTGCCAGCTCGTTCGACAGGGCAATCCAAGAGACCCAGTACTTC.

This sequence joins TRBV27 and TRBJ2-7; D might be TRBD2 (6 bases). Germline values: CDR1 MNHEY, CDR2 SMNVEV (reference sequence). This CDR3 spans 15 amino acids. V was pared by 0 bases and J by 0 bases, with 9 bases between. The CDR3 sequence is CASSLSWEASYEQYF. The DNA for the CDR3 is TGTGCCAGCAGTTTATCGTGGGAGGCCTCCTACGAGCAGTACTTC.

The chain is built from TRBV5-1 and TRBJ2-3, with 7 bases identical to TRBD2. This CDR3 contains 15 residues. The J segment lost 2 bases and the V segment lost 7 bases, leaving 10 bases of the junction unmatched. Looked up from germline, CDR1 is SGHRS and CDR2 is YFSETQ. The DNA of the CDR3 is TGCGCCAGCGGGCCGAGCGGGGCGAACACAGATACGCAGTATTTT. This encodes CASGPSGANTDTQYF.

This clone occurred a few times. The J gene is TRBJ1-1, the V gene TRBV5-1, with a weak D call TRBD1 (6 bases). The CDR3 extends over 14 amino acids. Trimming left V 4 bases short and J 3 bases short, with 13 bases between. Germline V lookup: CDR1 SGHRS, CDR2 YFSETQ. The CDR3 reads CASSLRQDYTEAFF. In DNA form, the CDR3 reads TGCGCCAGCAGCCTCCGACAGGATTACACTGAAGCTTTCTTT.

V gene TRBV19 combines with J gene TRBJ1-3; D ambiguous. CDR3 length: 12 amino acids. Per germline, CDR1 LNHDA and CDR2 SQIVND (reference sequence). V was cut by 6 bases and J by 2 bases, with 5 bases left in between. The CDR3 region is CASSFPGNTIYF. The DNA of the CDR3 is TGTGCCAGTAGCTTCCCTGGAAACACCATATATTTT. Combining the CDR3 with reference TRBV19 and TRBJ1-3 gives the whole variable domain DGGITQSPKYLFRKEGQNVTLSCEQNLNHDAMYWYRQDPGQGLRLIYYSQIVNDFQKGDIAEGYSVSREKKESFPLTVTSAQKNPTAFYLCASSFPGNTIYFGEGSWLTVV.

This chain connects TRBV6-1 to TRBJ2-5; possibly TRBD2 for D (6 bases). Trimming shortened V by 3 bases and J by 4 bases, and 12 bases separated the two germline ends. The CDR3 extends over 14 amino acids. Germline-derived CDR1 and CDR2 are MNHNS and SASEGT. The CDR3 bases are TGTGCCAGCAGTGAGACTTCGGGAGTAGAGACCCAGTACTTC. It translates to CASSETSGVETQYF.

The rearrangement uses TRBV19 and TRBJ1-1, with TRBD1 as a possible D gene (5 bases). Germline V gene lookup returns CDR1 LNHDA and CDR2 SQIVND (reference sequence). V was cut by 7 bases and J by 4 bases, with 10 bases left in between. CDR3 length equals 12 residues. The CDR3 region has the DNA TGTGCCAGTAAAGGGGATTTCACTGAAGCTTTCTTT. This encodes CASKGDFTEAFF.

This clone has ten or more counts. V and J are TRBV19 and TRBJ2-2, with D maybe TRBD2 (6 bases). This CDR3 is 13 amino acids long. Trimming left V 4 bases short and J 6 bases short, with 9 bases between. CDR1 is LNHDA, CDR2 SQIVND, per germline (reference sequence). The CDR3 spells CASSTWGAGELFF. In DNA form, the CDR3 reads TGTGCCAGTAGTACCTGGGGGGCCGGGGAGCTGTTTTTT.

The rearrangement joins TRBV11-1 to TRBJ2-3; 9 bases match TRBD2. In germline, CDR1 is SGHAT, CDR2 FQDESV (reference sequence). The ends lost 5 bases at V and 4 bases at J; junction bases unmatched: 10. This CDR3 contains 16 residues. The CDR3 reads CASSPFSGSAADTQYF. In nucleotides, the CDR3 is TGTGCCAGCAGCCCATTTAGCGGGAGTGCCGCAGATACGCAGTATTTT.

V usage is TRBV9 and J usage is TRBJ2-7, with TRBD2 identical over 9 bases. Germline CDR1 is SGDLS and CDR2 is YYNGEE. J lost 5 bases, V lost 1 base, and 10 bases had no gene match. This CDR3 region has 16 residues. The CDR3 protein is CASSVRSAGGHHEQYF. The CDR3 DNA sequence: TGTGCCAGCAGCGTACGTTCAGCGGGAGGCCACCACGAGCAGTACTTC.

This chain uses TRBV5-1 with TRBJ2-4; D is possibly TRBD2 (7 bases). Per the germline V gene, CDR1 is SGHRS and CDR2 is YFSETQ. This CDR3 contains 14 residues. V lost 3 bases to trimming and J lost 4 bases, with 11 bases between them. CDR3 DNA sequence: TGCGCCAGCAGCTCCAGCGGGACAAAAAACATTCAGTACTTC. This encodes CASSSSGTKNIQYF. The full variable domain, in which reference TRBV5-1 and TRBJ2-4 provide the parts outside the CDR3, is KAGVTQTPRYLIKTRGQQVTLSCSPISGHRSVSWYQQTPGQGLQFLFEYFSETQRNKGNFPGRFSGRQFSNSRSEMNVSTLELGDSALYLCASSSSGTKNIQYFGAGTRLSVL.

V usage is TRBV5-4 and J usage is TRBJ2-7, with D maybe TRBD2 (5 bases). Germline assignment: CDR1 SGHNT and CDR2 YYREEE (reference sequence). The CDR3 runs to 12 residues. With 3 bases removed from V and 2 bases from J, the gap between germline ends came to 6 bases. The CDR3: CASSWGAYEQYF. The CDR3 region has the DNA TGTGCCAGCAGCTGGGGAGCCTACGAGCAGTACTTC.

J is TRBJ1-2 and V is TRBV6-5; 7 bases align to TRBD1. CDR1 is MNHEY and CDR2 is SVGAGI in the germline V gene. The length of the CDR3 is 14 residues. The ends lost 10 bases at V and 4 bases at J; junction bases unmatched: 12. CDR3 in DNA: TGTGCCACAGCCCGGTCCCGGGACAGCTATGGCTACACCTTC. This translates into CATARSRDSYGYTF.

A note on this clone: One junction end disagrees with the germline gene, perhaps due to a read error. The rearrangement links TRBV4-1 to TRBJ1-4; no firm D call. Germline CDR1 reads MGHRA; CDR2 reads YSYEKL. The CDR3 is 13 amino acids. The CDR3 DNA reads as TGCGCCAGCAGCCAAGATCCTAAGGAAAAACTGTTTTTT. Protein sequence: CASSQDPKEKLFF.

This sequence joins TRBV3-1 (or the pseudogene TRBV3-2) and TRBJ1-2, with no clear D. The CDR3 runs 15 residues. V was clipped by 1 base and J by 0 bases, with 9 bases between them. Germline CDR1 is LGHDT and CDR2 is YNNKEL (reference sequence). CDR3 sequence (DNA): TGTGCCAGCAGCCAAGTGGCCAGGTCTAACTATGGCTACACCTTC. This codes for CASSQVARSNYGYTF.

The chain recombines TRBV30 with TRBJ1-1, with 8 positions matching TRBD1. CDR3 size: 16 residues. V shed 1 base and J 5 bases; nucleotides not matched to a gene: 12. Looked up from germline, CDR1 is GTSNPN and CDR2 is SVGIG (reference sequence). CDR3 nucleotide sequence: TGTGCCTGGAGTGATCGTCAGGGGGCTCTGTGGACTGAAGCTTTCTTT. This sequence encodes CAWSDRQGALWTEAFF.

In this sample, this clone turned up a few times. This chain connects TRBV28 to TRBJ2-5, with 10 positions matching TRBD2. Germline V gives CDR1 MDHEN, CDR2 SYDVKM. V lost 7 bases and J lost 5; bases outside the gene matches: 7. The CDR3 contains 14 residues. This CDR3 is CASNPLAGTETQYF. The CDR3 DNA reads as TGTGCCAGCAACCCACTAGCGGGGACGGAGACCCAGTACTTC.